The sequence of this TCR beta chain was determined in a study of shared clonotypes between healthy human individuals. Trimming removed 5 bases at V and 2 bases at J, with 18 bases between. CDR3 size: 16 residues. Per the germline V gene, CDR1 is SGHTA and CDR2 is FQGTGA. The protocol was immunoSEQ multiplex PCR, while the TCRdb copy is restricted to in-frame clones and leaves out a portion. The data contain about 2 million clones, approximately 95% of them singletons. This clone appeared once. The chain uses TRBV7-3 and TRBJ1-1, with D uncertain. Sequenced input: naive CD4+ T cells sorted from blood. The subset here: CD45RA+ positively selected. The TCR comes from a man aged 18-30 years in good health. In DNA, the CDR3 is TGTGCCAGCAGCCTCGCCCGGGCTGAGATAAACACTGAAGCTTTCTTT. Translation gives CASSLARAEINTEAFF.